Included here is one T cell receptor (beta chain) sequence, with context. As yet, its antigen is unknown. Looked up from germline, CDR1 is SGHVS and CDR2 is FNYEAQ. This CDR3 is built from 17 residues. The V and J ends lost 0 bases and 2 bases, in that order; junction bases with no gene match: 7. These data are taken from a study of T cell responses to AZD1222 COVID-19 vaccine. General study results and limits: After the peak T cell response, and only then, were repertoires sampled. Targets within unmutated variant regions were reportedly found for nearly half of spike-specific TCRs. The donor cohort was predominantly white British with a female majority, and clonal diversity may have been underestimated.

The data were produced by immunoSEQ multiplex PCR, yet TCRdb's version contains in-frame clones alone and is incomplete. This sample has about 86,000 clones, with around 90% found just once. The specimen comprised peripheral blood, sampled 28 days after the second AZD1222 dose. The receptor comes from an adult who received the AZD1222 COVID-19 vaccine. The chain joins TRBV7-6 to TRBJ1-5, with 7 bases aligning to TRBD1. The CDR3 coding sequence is TGTGCCAGCAGCTTAGCCGCCGGACAGGAAGGCAATCAGCCCCAGCATTTT. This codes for CASSLAAGQEGNQPQHF.